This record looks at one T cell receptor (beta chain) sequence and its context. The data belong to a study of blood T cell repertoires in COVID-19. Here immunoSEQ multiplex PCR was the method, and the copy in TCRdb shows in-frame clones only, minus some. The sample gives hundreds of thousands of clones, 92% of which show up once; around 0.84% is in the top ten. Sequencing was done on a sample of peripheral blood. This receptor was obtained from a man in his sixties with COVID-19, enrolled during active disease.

The CDR3 protein is CASSATGVAYGYTF. Here the CDR3 DNA reads TGTGCCAGTAGTGCTACAGGGGTGGCCTATGGCTACACCTTC. The genes are TRBV19 and TRBJ1-2; 7 bases fit TRBD1. The CDR3 totals 14 residues. Trimming cost V 5 bases and J 4 bases; bases outside gene matches: 7. Germline values: CDR1 LNHDA, CDR2 SQIVND (reference sequence).